This T cell receptor beta chain was observed in a study of blood T cell repertoires in COVID-19. The wider study: Some COVID-19 samples were acute and others convalescent; all came from the United States, Italy and Spain. T cells, B-cell-depleted T cells, or PBMCs supplied cDNA or gDNA.

Original methodology: The authors estimated nucleated cell counts from reference gene primer amplification. Clones were sequenced by immunoSEQ multiplex PCR, and TCRdb holds only the in-frame ones, with some missing. D and trimming were read from the DNA, whereas the V and J calls and clone size are those reported in that table. Of 150,000 or so clones listed, around 80% are singletons. Trimming took 1 base from V and 14 from J; bases not matched to a gene: 6. Germline-derived CDR1 and CDR2 are SGHTA and FQGNSA. CDR3 length: 13 residues. The source material was peripheral blood. V and J are TRBV7-2 and TRBJ1-5; 9 bases fit TRBD1. The sequence was collected from a man between 60 and 75 years old with acute or convalescent COVID-19. CDR3 loop: CASSLERDRVKHF. CDR3 nucleotide sequence: TGTGCCAGCAGCTTAGAGCGGGACAGGGTGAAGCATTTT.